The present T cell receptor beta chain was sequenced within a study of blood T cell repertoires in COVID-19. In the study overall: Material from acute and convalescent COVID-19 was sourced from the United States, Italy and Spain. PBMCs, B-cell-depleted T cells, or T cells provided the cDNA or gDNA that made up the material.

Followed over time, Seattle patients had been enrolled while infection was active. In its sample, this clone was seen a few times. As processed by the authors: Reference gene primer amplification gave nucleated cell count estimates. Some clones are missing from TCRdb's copy, which holds only in-frame ones; the method was immunoSEQ multiplex PCR. That table furnishes V, J and clone size, whereas the DNA furnished D and trimming. Among fewer than 350,000 clones listed, 87% were seen once. The CDR3 totals 14 residues. Trimming removed 0 bases from V and 4 bases from J; junction bases left unmatched: 0. Germline-derived CDR1 and CDR2 are SGHNT and YENEEA.

The sequencing sample was made of peripheral blood. The clonotype was recovered from a man aged 30 to 39 with COVID-19, enrolled during active disease. The chain is built from TRBV11-3 and TRBJ1-5, with TRBD1 identical over 7 bases. CDR3 coding DNA: TGTGCCAGCAGCTTAGACAGGGGGAATCAGCCCCAGCATTTT. Its protein is CASSLDRGNQPQHF.